What follows is one T cell receptor (beta chain) and its context. There is no known antigen for this receptor. No quality values exist for individual bases; no much larger clone is one base distant. The cysteine opens and the phenylalanine closes a CDR3 of 15 amino acids. Only the CDR3 region is kept as DNA, spanning 45 bases read in frame from base 1. For CDR1 and CDR2, the germline V gene lists MNHEY and SVGAGI. For this chain, trimming is 6 bases at the V end and 3 bases at the J end, and the number of junction bases without a gene match is 9. The sample belongs to a study of blood T cell repertoires in COVID-19 (dated by TCRdb to the early 2020s). About the investigation overall: Samples covering the acute and convalescent phases of COVID-19 were provided by collaborators in the United States, Italy and Spain. Deeply sampled blood TCRbeta repertoires from subjects exposed to, actively infected with, or recovered from COVID-19 were included in the dataset. HLA class I and class II types, where available, came from metadata supplied by the sample provider rather than from assay-based typing. Sample metadata almost always included a de-identified subject ID, COVID-19 status, age in years and sex. The samples were drawn from two sources: the first 160 participants of the ongoing ImmuneRACE study, and some 1,300 subjects contributed by 6 global collaborators. The prospective study material was composed of cDNA or gDNA derived from T cells, B-cell-depleted T cells, or PBMCs. The repertoires were made available in a free public database intended to serve as a resource for research on the immune response to SARS-CoV-2. Results the study describes overall, beyond this receptor: Clinical and demographic metadata were provided uncurated, with the amount varying by source and participant.

The immunoSEQ Assay, a bias-controlled multiplex PCR, was used to amplify TCRbeta CDR3 regions from genomic DNA. As for how the authors treated the data: The number of nucleated cells in each sample was estimated from the amplification of reference gene primers within the assay. To quantify the absolute abundance of each unique TCRbeta CDR3 rearrangement, sequence reads were collapsed and filtered. For each sample, productive Simpson clonality was calculated as the square root of Simpson's diversity index across productive rearrangements. TCRdb obtained this table from immuneACCESS and retained in-frame rearrangements with V and J assigned. These tables miss some clones; where compared with another copy, unresolved V genes account for less than half of the shortfall, and the remainder is unexplained. V, J and clone size were drawn from that table, and D and trimming were deduced from the DNA. This sample lists more than 60,000 clones; around 80% were detected once. The top ten clones comprise about 14% of the sample.

One collaborating source in Seattle enrolled patients while the patients were actively infected and followed the patients over time throughout the course of disease. Each collaborating institution followed its own protocols to collect whole blood in K2EDTA tubes. Collaborator samples were shipped for TCRbeta analysis as frozen whole blood, isolated PBMCs, or DNA extracted from either sample type. Sequencing used peripheral blood. The chain links TRBV6-5 with TRBJ1-2; 8 bases in the junction line up with TRBD1. The clonotype was recovered from a man aged 50 or older with COVID-19, enrolled during active disease. The DNA reads TGTGCCAGCAGGTCCGGGACAGGATTATACTATGGCTACACCTTC. The encoded protein is CASRSGTGLYYGYTF.